This T cell receptor beta chain was obtained from a study of cytomegalovirus exposure and HLA in healthy donors. Study-wide background: As an earlier analysis found, about 190 million T cells yielded about 120 million unique TCR beta sequences.

Regarding this clone: The antigen remains undetermined.

PCR primers comprised 60 Vbeta and 13 Jbeta primers. Profiling relied on immunoSEQ multiplex PCR, and the TCRdb table lists in-frame clones only, not all of them. The specimen's table records around 130,000 clones. Germline CDR1 reads SGHNT; CDR2 reads YYREEE (reference sequence). This CDR3 comprises 15 residues. The germline V and J ends were trimmed by 4 bases and 3 bases, with 17 bases remaining between them. Broader study findings: TCR beta V segments were, for the most part, productive about 87% or about 30% of the time in an earlier analysis. Later analysis identified several of the most significant clusters that appeared linked to common viral pathogens.

Sequenced material: PBMCs. The rearrangement joins TRBV5-4 to TRBJ2-7; D may be TRBD1 (7 bases). The TCR sequence derives from a woman aged 60-75 years in good health and CMV-seronegative. CDR3 in DNA: TGTGCCAGCAGCACCGGTGGAGGGGGCAACTACGAGCAGTACTTC. This sequence encodes CASSTGGGGNYEQYF.